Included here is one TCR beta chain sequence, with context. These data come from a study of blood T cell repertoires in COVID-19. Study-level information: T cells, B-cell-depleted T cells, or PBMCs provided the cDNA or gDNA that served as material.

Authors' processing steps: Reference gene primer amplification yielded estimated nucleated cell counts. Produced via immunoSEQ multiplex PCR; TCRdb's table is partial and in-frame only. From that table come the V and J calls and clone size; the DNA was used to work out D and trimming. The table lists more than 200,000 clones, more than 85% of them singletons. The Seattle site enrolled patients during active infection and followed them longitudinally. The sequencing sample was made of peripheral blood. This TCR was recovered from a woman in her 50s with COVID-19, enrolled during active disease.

CDR3 protein: CASSEDTGGNTIYF. CDR3 in DNA: TGCGCCAGCAGTGAGGACACAGGTGGAAACACCATATATTTT. This chain connects TRBV5-1 to TRBJ1-3; a weak D match, TRBD1 (5 bases). This CDR3 comprises 14 residues. V gave up 5 bases and J gave up 3 bases, with 12 bases separating them. Germline assignment: CDR1 SGHRS and CDR2 YFSETQ.